This T cell receptor (beta chain) derives from a study of early T cells in non-severe SARS-CoV-2 infection. TCRdb called the 5' RACE reads again in MiXCR, with one record for every CDR3 protein. The repertoire holds roughly 83,000 distinct CDR3 sequences, with about an eighth as singletons. CDR3 length equals 15 residues. V lost 7 bases and J 7 bases, leaving 20 bases between the germline ends. The germline V gene has CDR1 MDHEN and CDR2 SYDVKM. The chain combines TRBV28 with TRBJ1-5; no clear D. Specimen: whole blood, collected at baseline. The origin of this receptor is an adult who was a healthcare worker with PCR-confirmed SARS-CoV-2 infection or an uninfected control (not recorded which). The CDR3 bases are TGTGCCAGCACCCGGGGTGATCGGAAAGGGCAGCCCCAGCATTTT. As protein: CASTRGDRKGQPQHF.